Described below is a single T cell receptor (beta chain) sequence and its context. Its antigen is undetermined. This table comes from immunoSEQ multiplex PCR, and its TCRdb copy is limited to in-frame clones, with some not included. This sample has 31,000 or so clones, with less than 75% found just once. The CDR3 runs to 16 residues. Trimming cost V 7 bases and J 5 bases; bases outside gene matches: 9. The germline gives CDR1 LNHDA, CDR2 SQIVND (reference sequence). The data were obtained in a study of PD-1 blockade in classical Hodgkin lymphoma. The study's findings and limits: A reduction in baseline TCR diversity was reportedly seen in newly diagnosed patients relative to healthy donors. Although disease activity or prior therapy may be involved, causes of the repertoire differences remain undefined. Newly diagnosed and completely responding patients shared comparable baseline diversity.

Time point described: cycle 4 day 1 (C4D1), after less than 7 weeks of nivolumab. Exposure to brentuximab vedotin varied, and each patient had relapsed following autologous stem cell transplantation. Each best response was a complete response, a partial response or progressive disease. The input for sequencing was peripheral blood mononuclear cells (PBMCs), taken before the fourth cycle of nivolumab. The receptor's source is a human donor with classical Hodgkin lymphoma. The chain uses TRBV19 and TRBJ2-2, with 11 bases lining up with TRBD2. CDR3 sequence (DNA): TGTGCCAGTACATTCCTAGCGGGAGGTTTAACCGGGGAGCTGTTTTTT. This gives the protein CASTFLAGGLTGELFF.